A single sample is the source of the 16 T cell receptor beta chains below, sequenced in a study of cytomegalovirus exposure and HLA in healthy donors. The study ran its PCR with 60 Vbeta and 13 Jbeta primers. The assay was immunoSEQ multiplex PCR, and TCRdb's table has in-frame clones only and misses some. The data hold around 86,000 clones, with 77% observed a single time. Material: PBMCs. All receptors derive from a man aged 45-65 years in good health and CMV-seropositive.

The V gene is TRBV10-2, the J gene TRBJ1-2, with D unresolved. The CDR3 has 12 amino acids. Between the trimmed V and J ends, which lost 8 bases and 7 bases, there was a span of 14 bases. Germline CDR1 and CDR2: WSHSY and SAAADI. The CDR3 is CASHFSGGGYTF. The CDR3 DNA reads TGCGCCAGCCATTTTTCCGGAGGTGGCTACACCTTC.

The genes are TRBV5-1 and TRBJ2-5; TRBD1 might be the D (5 bases). This CDR3 is built from 14 residues. V lost 7 bases and J lost 3, with 16 bases in between. Germline assignment: CDR1 SGHRS and CDR2 YFSETQ. As DNA, the CDR3 is TGCGCCAGCCGAACCGACAGCAACGAAGAGACCCAGTACTTC. Translated, it gives CASRTDSNEETQYF.

V is TRBV29-1 and J is TRBJ2-1; D might be TRBD2 (6 bases). Germline CDR1 and CDR2: SQVTM and ANQGSEA. The CDR3 totals 15 residues. V dropped 3 bases and J dropped 2 bases, with 14 bases sitting between them. The DNA of the CDR3 is TGCAGCGTTGATCATACTAGCTATCCCTACAATGAGCAGTTCTTC. This codes for CSVDHTSYPYNEQFF.

The chain is built from TRBV12-5 and TRBJ2-5, with TRBD2 identical over 7 bases. Germline V gene sequence: CDR1 LGHNT, CDR2 FRNRAP. The CDR3 contains 15 residues. V was pared by 3 bases and J by 9 bases, with 13 bases of the junction left unmatched. The CDR3 DNA follows: TGTGCTAGTGGTTTCTGGGGGAGGGCCTCTGAGGCCCAGTACTTC. It is translated as CASGFWGRASEAQYF.

The J gene is TRBJ1-1, the V gene TRBV19; possible D gene TRBD1, 5 bases. The germline CDR1 and CDR2 sequences are LNHDA and SQIVND (reference sequence). CDR3 length: 15 residues. The CDR3, as DNA: TGTTACCAGTATGTTAGGGGAGGAGTGGATACTGAAGCTTTCTTT. Protein: CYQYVRGGVDTEAFF.

This chain uses TRBV7-6 with TRBJ2-1; 9 bases are a match to TRBD1. CDR3 length: 14 amino acids. Germline loops: CDR1 SGHVS, CDR2 FNYEAQ. V gave up 5 bases and J gave up 6 bases; unmatched junction bases: 5. The CDR3 DNA reads TGTGCCAGCAGCCTAGGACAGGGGAGCAATGAGCAGTTCTTC. This gives the protein CASSLGQGSNEQFF.

The gene calls are TRBV6-6 and TRBJ2-7, with 11 bases fitting TRBD2. CDR3 length: 12 residues. The germline V gene encodes CDR1 MNHNY and CDR2 SVGAGI (reference sequence). V dropped 7 bases and J dropped 6; count of bases not matched to a gene: 2. The CDR3 reads CASMGTSGEQYF. CDR3 DNA sequence: TGTGCCAGCATGGGGACTAGCGGCGAGCAGTACTTC.

Concerning this clone: Within the sample, other DNA sequences also encode this same CDR3. The chain carries TRBV5-1 and TRBJ2-3; D gene unclear. The V gene's germline CDR1 is SGHRS and CDR2 YFSETQ. This CDR3 is 14 amino acids long. V shed 0 bases and J shed 2 bases, with 7 bases lying between them. The CDR3 loop reads CASSLGQFTDTQYF. Here the CDR3 DNA reads TGCGCCAGCAGCTTGGGACAATTCACAGATACGCAGTATTTT.

The chain links TRBV27 to TRBJ1-2, with TRBD1 matching 9 bases. J was trimmed by 3 bases and V by 6 bases; bases with no gene match: 8. Per the germline V gene, CDR1 is MNHEY and CDR2 is SMNVEV (reference sequence). The CDR3 runs 15 residues. CDR3 in amino acids: CASSPVRTGDYGYTF. The DNA for the CDR3 is TGTGCCAGCAGCCCAGTGAGGACAGGGGACTATGGCTACACCTTC.

The chain uses TRBV13 and TRBJ1-1; a possible D gene is TRBD1 (5 bases). CDR1 and CDR2 (germline): PRHDT, FYEKMQ (reference sequence). This CDR3 is 13 amino acids long. Trimming pared 5 bases from V and 5 bases from J, leaving 12 bases between. CDR3: CASSPPKGTEAFF. The CDR3 coding sequence is TGTGCCAGCAGCCCGCCCAAGGGGACTGAAGCTTTCTTT.

The chain couples TRBV30 to TRBJ1-2; weak D call: TRBD1 (5 bases). Germline CDR1 and CDR2: GTSNPN and SVGIG (reference sequence). Trimming pared 2 bases from V and 4 bases from J, leaving 14 bases between. The CDR3 has 14 residues. The CDR3 nucleotides read TGTGCCTGGAGTACCGGACACCAGGGCTATGGCTACACCTTC. This translates into CAWSTGHQGYGYTF.

The chain combines TRBV7-3 with TRBJ2-1, with 15 bases fitting TRBD2. The ends lost 4 bases at V and 7 bases at J; junction bases unmatched: 17. The CDR3 is made up of 20 amino acids. Germline V gives CDR1 SGHTA, CDR2 FQGTGA. DNA of the CDR3: TGTGCCAGCAGCTCCCCGAGGGGACTAGCGGGAGGTACCACGACGAATGAGCAGTTCTTC. Protein product: CASSSPRGLAGGTTTNEQFF.

The chain carries TRBV10-2 and TRBJ1-1; 9 bases fit TRBD1. V was clipped by 7 bases and J by 0 bases; unmatched bases: 3. Germline CDR1 is WSHSY and CDR2 is SAAADI. CDR3 length equals 14 residues. As DNA, the CDR3 is TGCGCCAGCACCGGGACAGGGTTGAACACTGAAGCTTTCTTT. It is translated as CASTGTGLNTEAFF.

The chain has TRBV5-4 and TRBJ2-7; 7 positions agree with TRBD2. V was clipped by 2 bases and J by 4 bases; unmatched bases: 3. Germline CDR1 and CDR2: SGHNT and YYREEE (reference sequence). The CDR3 extends over 13 amino acids. CDR3 residues: CASSFGLDYEQYF. The CDR3 DNA follows: TGTGCCAGCAGCTTTGGACTAGATTACGAGCAGTACTTC.

In its sample, this clone was seen once. DNA for the CDR3: TGCGCCAGCGGAGACAGGAGCCCCCTGAACACTGAAGCTTTCTTT. Amino acid sequence: CASGDRSPLNTEAFF. The chain combines TRBV5-1 with TRBJ1-1; tentatively, D is TRBD1 (6 bases). The germline gives CDR1 SGHRS, CDR2 YFSETQ. The germline V and J ends were trimmed by 7 bases and 0 bases, with 16 bases remaining between them. This CDR3 comprises 15 residues.

This clone has a handful of counts. V gene TRBV29-1 combines with J gene TRBJ1-2; TRBD1 might be the D (5 bases). Germline CDR1 SQVTM, CDR2 ANQGSEA. The germline V and J ends were trimmed by 7 bases and 4 bases, with 13 bases remaining between them. CDR3 length: 12 amino acids. The CDR3 DNA sequence: TGCAGCGCTATGTCAGGGTCCTATGGCTACACCTTC. This gives the protein CSAMSGSYGYTF.